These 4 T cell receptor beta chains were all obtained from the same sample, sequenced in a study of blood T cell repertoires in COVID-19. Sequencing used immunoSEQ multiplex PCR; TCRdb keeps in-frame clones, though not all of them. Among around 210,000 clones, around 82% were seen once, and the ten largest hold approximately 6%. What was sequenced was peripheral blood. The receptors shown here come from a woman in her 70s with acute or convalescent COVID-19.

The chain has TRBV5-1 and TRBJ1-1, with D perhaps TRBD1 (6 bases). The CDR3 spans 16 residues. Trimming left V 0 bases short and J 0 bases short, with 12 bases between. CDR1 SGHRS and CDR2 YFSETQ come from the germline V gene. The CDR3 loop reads CASSLGGGTLNTEAFF. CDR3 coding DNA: TGCGCCAGCAGCTTGGGGGGGGGCACCCTGAACACTGAAGCTTTCTTT.

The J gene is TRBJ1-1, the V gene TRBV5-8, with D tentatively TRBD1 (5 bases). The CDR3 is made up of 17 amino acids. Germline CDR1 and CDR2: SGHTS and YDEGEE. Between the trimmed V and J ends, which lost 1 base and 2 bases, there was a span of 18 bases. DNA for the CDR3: TGTGCCAGCAGCTTGAATGATCAGGGCCCTGGAAACACTGAAGCTTTCTTT. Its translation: CASSLNDQGPGNTEAFF.

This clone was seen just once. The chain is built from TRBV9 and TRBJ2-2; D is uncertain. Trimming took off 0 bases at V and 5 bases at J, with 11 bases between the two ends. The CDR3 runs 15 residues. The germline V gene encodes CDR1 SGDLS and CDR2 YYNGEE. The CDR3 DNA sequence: TGTGCCAGCAGCGTAGACGGGTCCGAAACCGGGGAGCTGTTTTTT. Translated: CASSVDGSETGELFF.

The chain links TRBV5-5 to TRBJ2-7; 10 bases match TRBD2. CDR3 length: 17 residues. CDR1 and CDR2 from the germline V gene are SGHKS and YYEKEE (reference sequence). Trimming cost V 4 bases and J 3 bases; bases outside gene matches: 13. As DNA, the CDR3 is TGTGCCAGCAGCGGGAGGGGACCTAGCGGGGGATTCTACGAGCAGTACTTC. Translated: CASSGRGPSGGFYEQYF.